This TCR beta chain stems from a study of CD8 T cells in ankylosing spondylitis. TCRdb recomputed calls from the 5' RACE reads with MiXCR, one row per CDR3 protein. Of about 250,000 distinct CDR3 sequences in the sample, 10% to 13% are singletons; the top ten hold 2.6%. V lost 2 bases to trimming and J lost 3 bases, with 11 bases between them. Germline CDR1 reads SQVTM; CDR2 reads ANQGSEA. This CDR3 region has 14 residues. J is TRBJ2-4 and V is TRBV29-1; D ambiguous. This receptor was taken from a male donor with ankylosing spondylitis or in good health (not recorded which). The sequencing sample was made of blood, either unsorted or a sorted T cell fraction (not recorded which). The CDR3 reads CSVENPRFKNIQYF. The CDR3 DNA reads TGCAGCGTTGAAAATCCCAGGTTCAAAAACATTCAGTACTTC. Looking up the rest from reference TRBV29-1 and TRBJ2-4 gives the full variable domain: SAVISQKPSRDICQRGTSLTIQCQVDSQVTMMFWYRQQPGQSLTLIATANQGSEATYESGFVIDKFPISRPNLTFSTLTVSNMSPEDSSIYLCSVENPRFKNIQYFGAGTRLSVL.